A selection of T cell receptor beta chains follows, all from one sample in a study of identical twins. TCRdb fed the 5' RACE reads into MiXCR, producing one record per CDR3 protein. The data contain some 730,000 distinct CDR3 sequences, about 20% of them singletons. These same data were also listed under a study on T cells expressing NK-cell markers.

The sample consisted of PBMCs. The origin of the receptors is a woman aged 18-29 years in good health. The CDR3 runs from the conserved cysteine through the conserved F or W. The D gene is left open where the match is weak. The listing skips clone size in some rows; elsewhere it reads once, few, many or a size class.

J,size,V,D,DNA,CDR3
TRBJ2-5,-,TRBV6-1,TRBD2,TGTGCCAGCAGTGTAACTAGCGGGAGCTGGGGGGAGGAAGAGACCCAGTACTTC,CASSVTSGSWGEEETQYF
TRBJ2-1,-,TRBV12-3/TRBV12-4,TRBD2,TGTGCCAGCACCCCGGGACTAGCGGAGGGGCAGGTGCAGTTCTTC,CASTPGLAEGQVQFF
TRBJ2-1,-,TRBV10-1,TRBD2,TGCGCCAGCAGTGACCTTCGGACTAGCGATTACAATGAGCAGTTCTTC,CASSDLRTSDYNEQFF
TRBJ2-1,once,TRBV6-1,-,TGTGCCAGCAGTCTTGATGGGATGGGAGAGCAGTTCTTC,CASSLDGMGEQFF
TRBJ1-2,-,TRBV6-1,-,TGTGCCAGCAGCCCGGTCGGCTACTATGGCTACACCTTC,CASSPVGYYGYTF
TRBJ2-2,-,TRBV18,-,TGTGCCAGCTCACCGAACAGGGCTGACACCGGGGAGCTGTTTTTT,CASSPNRADTGELFF
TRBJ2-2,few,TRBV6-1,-,TGTGCCAGCACTCGGGGCTTCAACACCGGGGAGCTGTTTTTT,CASTRGFNTGELFF
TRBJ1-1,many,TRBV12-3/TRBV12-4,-,TGTGCCAGCAGGACCAATCGGGTCACTGAAGCTTTCTTT,CASRTNRVTEAFF
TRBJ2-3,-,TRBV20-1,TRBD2,TGCAGTGCTGGTCGTAGCGGGGGGACCACAGATACGCAGTATTTT,CSAGRSGGTTDTQYF
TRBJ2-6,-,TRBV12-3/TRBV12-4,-,TGTGCCAGCGTTGTTGGGGCTGGGGCCAACGTCCTGACTTTC,CASVVGAGANVLTF
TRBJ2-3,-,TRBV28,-,TGTGCCAGCCAAAGTGCAAGCACAGATACGCAGTATTTT,CASQSASTDTQYF
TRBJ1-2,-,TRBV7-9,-,TGTGCCAGCAGCTCTAGCGGAGGGGCCTATGGCTACACCTTC,CASSSSGGAYGYTF
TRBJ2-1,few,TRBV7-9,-,TGTGCCAGCAGCAAATTCACCAGCGAGCAGTTCTTC,CASSKFTSEQFF
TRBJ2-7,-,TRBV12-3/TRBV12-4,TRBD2,TGTGCCAGCAGTTTGGGAGGGGTCGGCGAGCAGTACTTC,CASSLGGVGEQYF
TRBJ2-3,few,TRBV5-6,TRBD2,TGTGCCAGCACCAGGAGACTAGCGGGAGAGGCGGCGTTAGGAGATACGCAGTATTTT,CASTRRLAGEAALGDTQYF
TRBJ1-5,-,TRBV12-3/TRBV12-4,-,TGTGCCAGCCTGGGCATCGTTGGCCAGCCCCAGCATTTT,CASLGIVGQPQHF
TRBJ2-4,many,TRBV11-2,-,TGTGCCAGCAGCTCCTTGGGGTGGGACGAACACTTC,CASSSLGWDEHF
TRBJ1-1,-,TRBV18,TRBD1,TGTGCCAGCTCACCACCGACAGGGCGGTCGGCGGAAGCTTTCTTT,CASSPPTGRSAEAFF
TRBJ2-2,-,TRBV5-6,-,TGTGCCAGCAGCTTGGACGGCAGACTTAGTACCGGGGAGCTGTTTTTT,CASSLDGRLSTGELFF
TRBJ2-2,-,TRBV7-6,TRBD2,TGTGCCAGCAGCTTAAGGGGACTAGCGGGGTCCCACGGGGAGCTGTTTTTT,CASSLRGLAGSHGELFF
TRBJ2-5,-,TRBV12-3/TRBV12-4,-,TGTGCCAGCAGTTTTGAGGGCCCCCGTGGGACCCAGTACTTC,CASSFEGPRGTQYF
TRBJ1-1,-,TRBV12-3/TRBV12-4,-,TGTGCCAGCAGCATCGGGGCCACTGAAGCTTTCTTT,CASSIGATEAFF
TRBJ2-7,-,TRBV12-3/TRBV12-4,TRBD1,TGTGCCAGCAGTTTCCGTAGGACAGGGGACTACGAGCAGTACTTC,CASSFRRTGDYEQYF
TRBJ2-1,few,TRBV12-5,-,TGTGCTAGTGGTTTGGTAATAAAAGAGGATGAGCAGTTCTTC,CASGLVIKEDEQFF
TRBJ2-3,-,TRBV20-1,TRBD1,TGCAGTGCTAGAGAACCACACAGGGGAAGCACAGATACGCAGTATTTT,CSAREPHRGSTDTQYF
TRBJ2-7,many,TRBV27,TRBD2,TGTGCCAGCTCGTTGCGACTAGCTTACGAGCAGTACTTC,CASSLRLAYEQYF
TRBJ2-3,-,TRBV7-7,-,TGTGCCAGCAGCCAGAGCGACCCCACAGATACGCAGTATTTT,CASSQSDPTDTQYF
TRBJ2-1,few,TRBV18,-,TGTGCCAGCTCAGCGACTAGGGCGGGGGAGCAGTTCTTC,CASSATRAGEQFF
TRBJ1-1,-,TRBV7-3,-,TGTGCCAGCAGCAGTATAGGGATCACTGAAGCTTTCTTT,CASSSIGITEAFF
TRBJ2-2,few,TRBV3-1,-,TGTGCCAGCAGCCAAAATCACAGGAACACCGGGGAGCTGTTTTTT,CASSQNHRNTGELFF
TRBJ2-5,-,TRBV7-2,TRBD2,TGTGCCAACTCCCGGGGACTAGCGGGGGAGACCCAGTACTTC,CANSRGLAGETQYF
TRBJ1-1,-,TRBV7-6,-,TGTGCCAGCAGCTTTTTTGATTACACTGAAGCTTTCTTT,CASSFFDYTEAFF
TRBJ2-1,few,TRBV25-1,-,TGTGCCAGCAGTGAACAGGGCGCTGGGTACAATGAGCAGTTCTTC,CASSEQGAGYNEQFF
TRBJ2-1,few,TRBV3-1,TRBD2,TGTGCCAGCAGCCAATTTCTAGGACTAGCGGGAGGCGGGAAGTTCTTC,CASSQFLGLAGGGKFF
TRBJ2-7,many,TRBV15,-,TGTGCCACCAGCAGAGATAGGGGCTTGCACGAGCAGTACTTC,CATSRDRGLHEQYF
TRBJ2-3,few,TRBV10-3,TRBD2,TGTGCCATCAGTGAGTCAGGGCTAGCGGATTCATGGGATACGCAGTATTTT,CAISESGLADSWDTQYF
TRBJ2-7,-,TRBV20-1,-,TGCAGTGCTAAACGGACTGCCTACGAGCAGTACTTC,CSAKRTAYEQYF
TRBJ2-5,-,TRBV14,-,TGTGCCAGCAGCGAAAAGGAAGAGACCCAGTACTTC,CASSEKEETQYF
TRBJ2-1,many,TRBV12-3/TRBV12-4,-,TGTGCCAGCAGTTTCGACCCTACCTACAATGAGCAGTTCTTC,CASSFDPTYNEQFF
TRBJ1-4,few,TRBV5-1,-,TGCGCCAGCAGCTCGGGACGGACAACTAATGAAAAACTGTTTTTT,CASSSGRTTNEKLFF
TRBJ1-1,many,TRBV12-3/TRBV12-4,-,TGTGCCAGCAGGCTCATTATGAGGGGCGAAGCTTTCTTT,CASRLIMRGEAFF
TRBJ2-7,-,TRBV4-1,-,TGCGCCAGCAGCCATGGGGTTCTATCGGGCGACGAGCAGTACTTC,CASSHGVLSGDEQYF
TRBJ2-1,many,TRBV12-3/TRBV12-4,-,TGTGCCAGCAGTTTAAGGAATGAGCAGTTCTTC,CASSLRNEQFF
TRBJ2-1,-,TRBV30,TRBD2,TGTGCCTGGAGTGGGTTAGCGGGGCTCTACAATGAGCAGTTCTTC,CAWSGLAGLYNEQFF
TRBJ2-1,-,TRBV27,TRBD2,TGTGCCAGCAGTTGGCGGGGGGAGACCTACAATGAGCAGTTCTTC,CASSWRGETYNEQFF
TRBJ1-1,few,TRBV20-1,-,TGCAGTGCTAGAGATGGTAGAAGGAACACTGAAGCTTTCTTT,CSARDGRRNTEAFF
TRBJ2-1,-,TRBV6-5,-,TGTGCCAGCAGTTACGGGACTGGTAACAATGAGCAGTTCTTC,CASSYGTGNNEQFF
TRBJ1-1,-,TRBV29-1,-,TGCAGCGTTGAAGGGCAGGAGAACACTGAAGCTTTCTTT,CSVEGQENTEAFF
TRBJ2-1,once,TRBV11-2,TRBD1,TGTGCCAGCAGCTTAGGCGACTTGGGACAGGGTGTGGACAATGAGCAGTTCTTC,CASSLGDLGQGVDNEQFF
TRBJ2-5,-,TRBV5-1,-,TGCGCCAGCAGCTTACAGGGTATCCAAGAGACCCAGTACTTC,CASSLQGIQETQYF
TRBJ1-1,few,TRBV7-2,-,TGTGCCAGCAGCAGGCGTCAGGGTTCTATGAACACTGAAGCTTTCTTT,CASSRRQGSMNTEAFF
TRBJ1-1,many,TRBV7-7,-,TGTGCCAGCAGCTTAGGGGAGGACACTGAAGCTTTCTTT,CASSLGEDTEAFF
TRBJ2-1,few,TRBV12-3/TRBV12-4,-,TGTGCCAGCGGGGGTCAAAGCTCCTACAATGAGCAGTTCTTC,CASGGQSSYNEQFF
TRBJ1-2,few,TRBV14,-,TGTGCCAGCAGCCAAGGGTGGAACTATGGCTACACCTTC,CASSQGWNYGYTF
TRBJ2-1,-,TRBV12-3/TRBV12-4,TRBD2,TGTGCCAGCAGTTTAGATCAGCGGGGTGCCTACAATGAGCAGTTCTTC,CASSLDQRGAYNEQFF
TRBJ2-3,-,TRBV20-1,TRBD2,TGCAGTGCTAGGGGTGGATGGGACTACACAGATACGCAGTATTTT,CSARGGWDYTDTQYF
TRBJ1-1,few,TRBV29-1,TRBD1,TGCAGCGTTGAACGGGACAGCGGGCCTTTCTTT,CSVERDSGPFF
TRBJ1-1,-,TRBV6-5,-,TGTGCCAGCAGTTTAGGGATTGAGGGCAACACTGAAGCTTTCTTT,CASSLGIEGNTEAFF